The 27 T cell receptor beta chains given below trace back to one sample, sequenced in a study of T cell responses to AZD1222 COVID-19 vaccine. The assay was immunoSEQ multiplex PCR, and TCRdb's table has in-frame clones only and misses some. The table has about 97,000 clones, around 88% seen once; the top ten hold 6.5% to 8%. Sequenced material: peripheral blood, taken on day 0 of AZD1222 vaccination. These receptors were collected from an adult in good health.

V usage is TRBV28 and J usage is TRBJ1-2, with a tentative D call TRBD1 (6 bases). V lost 4 bases, J lost 8 bases, and 17 bases lay in between. Germline loops: CDR1 MDHEN, CDR2 SYDVKM. This CDR3 contains 14 residues. The chain's CDR3 is CASSSLQGLGGYTF. Written as DNA, the CDR3 is TGTGCCAGCAGTTCCCTACAGGGTCTGGGGGGCTACACCTTC.

The V and J genes are TRBV2 and TRBJ1-2; D uncertain. The CDR3 length is 13 residues. Germline-derived CDR1 and CDR2 are SNHLY and FYNNEI. Trimming removed 3 bases from V and 4 bases from J, with 9 bases in between. The CDR3 nucleotides read TGTGCCAGCAGTGACGGGCAGATCTATGGCTACACCTTC. It translates to CASSDGQIYGYTF.

This sequence joins TRBV12-3 or TRBV12-4 and TRBJ1-6, with TRBD1 matching 7 bases. J was trimmed by 10 bases and V by 2 bases; bases with no gene match: 2. This CDR3 is built from 13 residues. CDR3 loop: CASSLRGQSPLHF. DNA for the CDR3: TGTGCCAGCAGTTTAAGGGGGCAATCACCCCTCCACTTT.

The chain uses TRBV5-4 and TRBJ2-3, with 10 bases identical to TRBD2. Per the germline V gene, CDR1 is SGHNT and CDR2 is YYREEE (reference sequence). V was pared by 0 bases and J by 2 bases, with 9 bases of the junction left unmatched. The CDR3 contains 18 residues. Here the CDR3 reads CASSLVPRLAGNTDTQYF. In DNA form, the CDR3 reads TGTGCCAGCAGCTTGGTCCCGCGACTAGCGGGCAACACAGATACGCAGTATTTT.

The rearrangement uses TRBV9 and TRBJ2-3; 11 positions agree with TRBD2. V was clipped by 0 bases and J by 3 bases; unmatched bases: 6. The CDR3 runs 17 residues. Germline CDR1 and CDR2: SGDLS and YYNGEE. The CDR3 is CASSVDSSGRDTDTQYF. DNA of the CDR3: TGTGCCAGCAGCGTAGATAGTAGCGGGAGGGATACAGATACGCAGTATTTT. Filled out from reference TRBV9 and TRBJ2-3, the complete variable domain reads DSGVTQTPKHLITATGQRVTLRCSPRSGDLSVYWYQQSLDQGLQFLIQYYNGEERAKGNILERFSAQQFPDLHSELNLSSLELGDSALYFCASSVDSSGRDTDTQYFGPGTRLTVL.

The chain employs TRBV4-2 and TRBJ1-5; maybe TRBD1 (6 bases). The CDR3 is 15 residues long. The germline gives CDR1 LGHNA, CDR2 YNFKEQ. V was shortened by 0 bases and J by 3 bases, with 9 bases between the two germline ends. CDR3 in DNA: TGTGCCAGCAGCCAAGAGGGGGCGATCAATCAGCCCCAGCATTTT. Its translation is CASSQEGAINQPQHF.

The J gene is TRBJ1-1, the V gene TRBV7-9; 9 positions match TRBD1. In germline, CDR1 is SEHNR, CDR2 FQNEAQ (reference sequence). The ends lost 1 base at V and 6 bases at J; junction bases unmatched: 15. There are 18 residues in the CDR3. The CDR3 region has the DNA TGTGCCAGCAGCTTAGTAGGAGGGTGGGACAGGGACATTCCTGAAGCTTTCTTT. Encoded protein: CASSLVGGWDRDIPEAFF.

The CDR3 nucleotides are TGTGCCAGCAGCCAACGGGCCTCCTACGAGCAGTACTTC. Translated: CASSQRASYEQYF. This chain links TRBV3-1 (or the pseudogene TRBV3-2) with TRBJ2-7; D gene unclear. The CDR3 sequence is 13 residues long. The ends were cut back, 2 bases at V and 0 bases at J, with 5 bases in the middle. Germline lookup yields CDR1 LGHDT and CDR2 YNNKEL (reference sequence).

This rearrangement joins TRBV9 to TRBJ2-5, with 11 nucleotides matching TRBD2. CDR1 and CDR2 from the germline V gene are SGDLS and YYNGEE. The CDR3 contains 14 residues. Germline trimming cut 3 bases from V and 2 bases from J; bases unmatched to any gene: 0. CDR3 nucleotide sequence: TGTGCCAGCAGCGGACTAGCGGGACAAGAGACCCAGTACTTC. Translated, it gives CASSGLAGQETQYF.

The J gene is TRBJ2-3, the V gene TRBV13, with 9 bases aligning to TRBD2. The germline V gene encodes CDR1 PRHDT and CDR2 FYEKMQ (reference sequence). There are 16 residues in the CDR3. The junction had 6 bases not matched to a gene; V was cut back by 5 bases and J by 0 bases. CDR3 loop: CASSPGLASSTDTQYF. CDR3 sequence (DNA): TGTGCCAGCAGCCCGGGACTAGCCTCTAGCACAGATACGCAGTATTTT. The entire variable domain, with the rest obtained from reference TRBV13 and TRBJ2-3, is as follows: AAGVIQSPRHLIKEKRETATLKCYPIPRHDTVYWYQQGPGQDPQFLISFYEKMQSDKGSIPDRFSAQQFSDYHSELNMSSLELGDSALYFCASSPGLASSTDTQYFGPGTRLTVL.

As regards this clone: A read error may account for a junction end that differs from germline. V gene TRBV19 combines with J gene TRBJ1-2; no firm D call. Germline values: CDR1 LNHDA, CDR2 SQIVND (reference sequence). The CDR3 has 11 residues. Here the CDR3 reads CASSTGAYGVF. The CDR3 nucleotides are TGTGCCAGTAGTACCGGAGCCTACGGAGTATTC.

The chain is built from TRBV19 and TRBJ1-5; weak D call: TRBD1 (5 bases). This CDR3 is built from 14 residues. CDR1 and CDR2 from the germline V gene are LNHDA and SQIVND (reference sequence). Trimming shortened V by 8 bases and J by 7 bases, and 18 bases separated the two germline ends. In nucleotides, the CDR3 is TGTGCCAGTGAAGGGTGGCAGGGAAGCCAGCCCCAGCATTTT. The encoded protein is CASEGWQGSQPQHF.

At least ten counts were recorded for this clone. DNA for the CDR3: TGTGCCAGCAGCTTGGGACAGGGGGCAACCGGGGAGCTGTTTTTT. The encoded protein is CASSLGQGATGELFF. The V and J genes are TRBV7-3 and TRBJ2-2, with 12 bases that match TRBD1. The CDR3 runs 15 residues. Germline V CDR1 and CDR2: SGHTA, FQGTGA. V lost 3 bases, J lost 5 bases, and 1 base stayed unmatched.

This clone was seen a handful of times. The V call is TRBV11-2, the J call TRBJ2-7; D remains ambiguous. Germline loops: CDR1 SGHAT, CDR2 FQNNGV. V was pared by 5 bases and J by 4 bases, with 6 bases between. This CDR3 spans 11 amino acids. CDR3 protein: CASSPLYEQYF. The CDR3 DNA follows: TGTGCCAGCAGCCCGCTTTACGAGCAGTACTTC.

The J gene is TRBJ1-4, the V gene TRBV6-5, with 8 bases lining up with TRBD1. The germline V gene has CDR1 MNHEY and CDR2 SVGAGI. V was pared by 6 bases and J by 10 bases, with 13 bases of the junction left unmatched. The CDR3 sequence is 15 residues long. CDR3 in amino acids: CASSQDRDRGGKLFF. The CDR3 region has the DNA TGTGCCAGCAGCCAGGACAGGGACCGAGGGGGAAAACTGTTTTTT.

This rearrangement joins TRBV27 to TRBJ1-2, with a weak D call TRBD1 (5 bases). CDR1 is MNHEY, CDR2 SMNVEV, per germline (reference sequence). The V and J ends lost 8 bases and 2 bases respectively, with 9 bases between them. CDR3 length: 12 amino acids. The CDR3 DNA sequence: TGTGCCAGCTCCCAGGGAAACTATGGCTACACCTTC. It encodes CASSQGNYGYTF.

This rearrangement joins TRBV18 to TRBJ2-3; maybe TRBD2 (5 bases). The germline V and J ends were trimmed by 6 bases and 3 bases, with 13 bases remaining between them. The CDR3 runs 14 residues. Germline-derived CDR1 and CDR2 are KGHSH and LQKENI. The CDR3 bases are TGTGCCAGCTCGCCCGGACTGGGAACAGATACGCAGTATTTT. Translating gives CASSPGLGTDTQYF.

The rearrangement links TRBV28 to TRBJ1-5; maybe TRBD1 (5 bases). V gave up 5 bases and J gave up 7 bases, with 15 bases separating them. Germline CDR1 and CDR2: MDHEN and SYDVKM. The CDR3 length is 14 residues. The CDR3 DNA is TGTGCCAGCAGTCCCAGGACATGGGCGCAGCCCCAGCATTTT. Its translation is CASSPRTWAQPQHF.

This clone was recorded only once. The chain joins TRBV2 to TRBJ2-4; 11 positions agree with TRBD2. CDR1 and CDR2 from the germline V gene are SNHLY and FYNNEI. V was clipped by 8 bases and J by 6 bases; unmatched bases: 9. This CDR3 spans 15 amino acids. CDR3 in amino acids: CASCLLAGVGNIQYF. The DNA for the CDR3 is TGTGCCAGCTGTCTACTAGCGGGGGTGGGAAACATTCAGTACTTC.

V and J are TRBV19 and TRBJ2-3; 12 bases match TRBD2. This CDR3 has 16 residues. V lost 3 bases and J lost 5; bases outside the gene matches: 6. Germline CDR1 is LNHDA and CDR2 is SQIVND (reference sequence). CDR3 loop: CASSIYASGGEDTQYF. The CDR3, as DNA: TGTGCCAGTAGTATTTACGCTAGCGGGGGGGAAGATACGCAGTATTTT. The variable domain in full, with the rest retrieved from reference TRBV19 and TRBJ2-3, is DGGITQSPKYLFRKEGQNVTLSCEQNLNHDAMYWYRQDPGQGLRLIYYSQIVNDFQKGDIAEGYSVSREKKESFPLTVTSAQKNPTAFYLCASSIYASGGEDTQYFGPGTRLTVL.

The rearrangement joins TRBV6-2 or TRBV6-3 to TRBJ2-6; no reliable D call. From germline, CDR1 is MNHEY and CDR2 SVGEGT. V was shortened by 6 bases and J by 2 bases, with 5 bases between the two germline ends. This CDR3 has 13 amino acids. CDR3 residues: CASSRTGANVLTF. CDR3 DNA sequence: TGTGCCAGCAGCCGGACTGGGGCCAACGTCCTGACTTTC.

The gene calls are TRBV4-3 and TRBJ1-5, with D unresolved. V lost 0 bases and J 4 bases, leaving 4 bases between the germline ends. The CDR3 length is 13 residues. The V gene's germline CDR1 is LGHNA and CDR2 YSLEER. In DNA, the CDR3 is TGCGCCAGCAGCCAAGAGAAGAATCAGCCCCAGCATTTT. This codes for CASSQEKNQPQHF.

This chain links TRBV6-6 with TRBJ1-5; 7 bases line up with TRBD1. V trimming: 2 bases; J trimming: 3 bases; junction bases outside the gene matches: 7. The CDR3 covers 16 residues. CDR1 is MNHNY, CDR2 SVGAGI, per germline (reference sequence). This CDR3 reads CASSYRQGDANQPQHF. The CDR3 DNA sequence: TGTGCCAGCAGTTACCGACAGGGAGACGCCAATCAGCCCCAGCATTTT.

The chain recombines TRBV18 with TRBJ2-1; no clear D. Germline CDR1 and CDR2: KGHSH and LQKENI. The germline V and J ends were trimmed by 0 bases and 8 bases, with 8 bases remaining between them. The CDR3 sequence is 13 residues long. The CDR3 region is CASSPPMGYEQFF. In DNA form, the CDR3 reads TGTGCCAGCTCACCACCCATGGGCTATGAGCAGTTCTTC.

V gene TRBV7-3 combines with J gene TRBJ2-5; no clear D gene. The CDR3 has 13 amino acids. Deletions cut 5 bases from V and 2 bases from J, with 9 bases between. CDR1 and CDR2 (germline): SGHTA, FQGTGA. The DNA of the CDR3 is TGTGCCAGCAGCCCACAACCGCAAGAGACCCAGTACTTC. As protein: CASSPQPQETQYF.

This chain links TRBV5-1 with TRBJ1-5; D possibly corresponds to TRBD1 (6 bases). Trimming removed 5 bases at V and 7 bases at J, with 25 bases between. Per germline, CDR1 SGHRS and CDR2 YFSETQ. The CDR3 is 17 amino acids. Written as DNA, the CDR3 is TGCGCCAGCAGTGAGGGCCCCAGTAGGGGGTTCTACCAGCCCCAGCATTTT. This encodes CASSEGPSRGFYQPQHF.

The chain employs TRBV14 and TRBJ2-3; D unclear. The CDR3 is 14 residues long. The V gene lost 4 bases and the J gene lost 2 bases, with 10 bases spanning the gap. Looked up from germline, CDR1 is SGHDN and CDR2 is FVKESK. CDR3 in DNA: TGTGCCAGCAGCCCTTACATAAACACAGATACGCAGTATTTT. Residues: CASSPYINTDTQYF.